The rows below give T cell receptor beta chains drawn from one sample of a study of cytomegalovirus exposure and HLA in healthy donors. Data came from immunoSEQ multiplex PCR; TCRdb stores just in-frame clones and leaves some out. The repertoire holds roughly 230,000 clones, with 80% to 95% as singletons. Sequencing was carried out using PBMCs. The source of these receptors is a girl aged 2 to 9 in good health and CMV-seronegative. Both conserved end residues are trimmed from each CDR3. Fields, in order: J gene, V gene, CDR3 protein.

TRBJ2-1	TRBV9	ASSAGGGADEQF
TRBJ2-6	TRBV9	ASSVAGQGGGANVLT
TRBJ2-1	TRBV27	ASSPRTSGLRNEQF
TRBJ1-5	TRBV4-2	ASSQEGGDQSSPQH
TRBJ1-1	TRBV6-5	ASSRVGGFVPEAF
TRBJ2-1	TRBV25-1	ASRGTSGRPTGNEQF
TRBJ1-1	TRBV9	ASSATQGASEAF
TRBJ2-5	TRBV7-8	ASTEGRWGEETQY
TRBJ2-5	TRBV27	ASSFVWGQTQY
TRBJ2-7	TRBV5-6	ASSLGRGDYEQY
TRBJ2-7	TRBV5-1	ASSFTDRVIDEQY
TRBJ1-5	TRBV29-1	SVANSNQPQH
TRBJ2-1	TRBV15	ATSRGGSHEQF
TRBJ2-3	TRBV6-6	ASSPKRITDTQY
TRBJ1-2	TRBV21-1	ASSNRDPPYRVYGYT
TRBJ2-7	TRBV5-6	ASSLRDTTYEQY
TRBJ1-1	TRBV5-1	ASSSPGVGNTEAF
TRBJ2-7	TRBV6-5	ASSYLPTYEQY
TRBJ1-2	TRBV27	ASSLTGTGRYGYT
TRBJ1-1	TRBV19	ASSIGRGDTEAF
TRBJ2-3	TRBV5-1	ASKAGSTDTQY
TRBJ1-4	TRBV30	AWSPYTDFYEKLF
TRBJ2-5	TRBV29-1	SVTPRRAWETQY
TRBJ2-5	TRBV23-1	ASSQSGQGQETQY
TRBJ1-2	TRBV10-2	ASSESGHTGYT
TRBJ2-7	TRBV5-1	ASSLASGTGGYEQY
TRBJ2-6	TRBV7-8	ASSLRGTVDSGANVLT